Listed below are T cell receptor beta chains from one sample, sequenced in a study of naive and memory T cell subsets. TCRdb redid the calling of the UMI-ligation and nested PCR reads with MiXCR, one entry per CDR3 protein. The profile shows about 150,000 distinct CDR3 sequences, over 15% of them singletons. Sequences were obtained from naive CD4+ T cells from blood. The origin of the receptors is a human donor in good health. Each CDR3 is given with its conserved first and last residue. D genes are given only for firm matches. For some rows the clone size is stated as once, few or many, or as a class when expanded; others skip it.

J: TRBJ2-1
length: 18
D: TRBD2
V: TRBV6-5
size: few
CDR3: CASSRGQRTSGSIYEQFF
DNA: TGTGCCAGCAGCCGAGGACAGAGAACTAGCGGGAGTATCTATGAGCAGTTCTTC

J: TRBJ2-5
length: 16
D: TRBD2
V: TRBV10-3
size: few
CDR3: CAISDVLTSVGETQYF
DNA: TGTGCCATCAGTGACGTCTTGACTAGCGTTGGAGAGACCCAGTACTTC

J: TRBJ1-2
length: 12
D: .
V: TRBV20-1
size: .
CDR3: CSVPGGNYGYTF
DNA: TGCAGTGTCCCCGGGGGTAACTATGGCTACACCTTC

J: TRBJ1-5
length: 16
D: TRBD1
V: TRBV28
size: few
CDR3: CASSLGQGRGLQPQHF
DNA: TGTGCCAGCAGTTTGGGACAGGGACGTGGTTTGCAGCCCCAGCATTTT

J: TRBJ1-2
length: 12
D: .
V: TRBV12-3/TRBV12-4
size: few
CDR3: CASTLTEGGYTF
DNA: TGTGCCAGCACTCTGACAGAGGGTGGCTACACCTTC

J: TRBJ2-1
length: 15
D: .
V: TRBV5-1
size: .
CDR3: CASSPRVVPGDEQFF
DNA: TGCGCCAGCAGCCCCCGGGTTGTCCCTGGGGATGAGCAGTTCTTC

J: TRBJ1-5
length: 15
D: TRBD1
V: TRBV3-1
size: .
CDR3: CASSQGTGIYQPQHF
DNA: TGTGCCAGCAGCCAGGGGACAGGAATATATCAGCCCCAGCATTTT

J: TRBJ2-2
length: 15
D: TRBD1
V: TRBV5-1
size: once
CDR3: CASSPGTVHTGELFF
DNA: TGCGCCAGCAGCCCCGGGACAGTGCACACCGGGGAGCTGTTTTTT

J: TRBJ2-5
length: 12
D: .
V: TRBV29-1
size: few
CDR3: CSVAPPSETQYF
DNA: TGCAGCGTGGCCCCTCCCTCGGAGACCCAGTACTTC

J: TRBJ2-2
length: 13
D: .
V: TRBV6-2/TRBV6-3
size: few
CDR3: CASTQGEAGELFF
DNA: TGTGCCAGCACTCAGGGGGAGGCCGGGGAGCTGTTTTTT

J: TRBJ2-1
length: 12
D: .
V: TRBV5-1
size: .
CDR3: CASRKGNNEQFF
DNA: TGCGCCAGCAGGAAGGGGAACAATGAGCAGTTCTTC

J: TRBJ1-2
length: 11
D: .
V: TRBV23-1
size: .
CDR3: CASSLYHGYTF
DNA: TGCGCCAGCAGTCTGTACCACGGCTACACCTTC

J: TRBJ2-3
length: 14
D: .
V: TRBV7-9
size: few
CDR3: CASSSLQYTDTQYF
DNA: TGTGCCAGCAGTTCCCTACAATACACAGATACGCAGTATTTT

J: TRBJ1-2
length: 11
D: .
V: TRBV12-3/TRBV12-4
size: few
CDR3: CASSVGYGYTF
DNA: TGTGCCAGCAGTGTGGGATATGGCTACACCTTC

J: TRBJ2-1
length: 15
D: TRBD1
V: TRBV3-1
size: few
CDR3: CASRPTGGKHNEQFF
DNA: TGTGCCAGCAGACCTACAGGGGGCAAGCACAATGAGCAGTTCTTC

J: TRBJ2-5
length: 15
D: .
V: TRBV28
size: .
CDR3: CASNSSPAGPQTQYF
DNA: TGTGCCAGCAACTCTTCTCCCGCAGGGCCGCAGACCCAGTACTTC

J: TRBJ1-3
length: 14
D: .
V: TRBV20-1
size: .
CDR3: CSASTVPTGNTIYF
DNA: TGCAGTGCCTCGACAGTCCCCACTGGAAACACCATATATTTT

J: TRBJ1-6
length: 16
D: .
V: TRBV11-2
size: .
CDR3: CASSPRGSSYNSPLHF
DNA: TGTGCCAGCAGCCCCCGGGGTAGCTCCTATAATTCACCCCTCCACTTT

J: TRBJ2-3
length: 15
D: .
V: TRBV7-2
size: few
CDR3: CASSFRSLSTDTQYF
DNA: TGTGCCAGCAGCTTCAGGAGCCTTAGCACAGATACGCAGTATTTT

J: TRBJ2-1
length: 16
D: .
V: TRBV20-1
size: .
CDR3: CSALRGTAFFRNEQFF
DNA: TGCAGTGCTCTCCGCGGGACCGCCTTTTTCAGGAATGAGCAGTTCTTC

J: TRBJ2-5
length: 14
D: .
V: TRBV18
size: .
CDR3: CASSPPAKTETQYF
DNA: TGTGCCAGCTCACCACCAGCTAAGACGGAGACCCAGTACTTC

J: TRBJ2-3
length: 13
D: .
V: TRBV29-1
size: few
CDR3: CSVAQLYTDTQYF
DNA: TGCAGCGTTGCACAGCTATACACAGATACGCAGTATTTT

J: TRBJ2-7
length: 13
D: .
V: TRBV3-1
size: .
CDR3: CASSQYRGYEQYF
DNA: TGTGCCAGCAGCCAGTACCGGGGCTACGAGCAGTACTTC

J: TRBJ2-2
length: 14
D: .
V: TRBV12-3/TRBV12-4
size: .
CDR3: CASSRGLNTGELFF
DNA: TGTGCCAGCAGCCGCGGACTGAACACCGGGGAGCTGTTTTTT